Listed here is a single T cell receptor beta chain. The data were obtained in a study of blood T cell repertoires in COVID-19. For the study at large: The analysed material was cDNA or gDNA that came from T cells, B-cell-depleted T cells, or PBMCs.

This CDR3 spans 14 amino acids. The germline V gene has CDR1 SGHNT and CDR2 YYREEE (reference sequence). The ends lost 3 bases at V and 7 bases at J; junction bases unmatched: 8. Some clones are missing from TCRdb's copy, which holds only in-frame ones; the method was immunoSEQ multiplex PCR. The data show 45,000 to 60,000 clones, 65% to 85% seen once. This chain uses TRBV5-4 with TRBJ1-2; 8 nucleotides align to TRBD1. The specimen sequenced was peripheral blood. The TCR comes from a man between 50 and 59 years old with acute or convalescent COVID-19. The CDR3 here is CASSSTGGRGGYTF. CDR3 DNA: TGTGCCAGCAGCTCTACAGGGGGGCGAGGTGGCTACACCTTC.